The 20 T cell receptor beta chains below come from one sample, sequenced in a study of T-cell reconstitution after alpha-beta-depleted transplantation in children. Preparation of the TCRbeta library was carried out with unique molecular identifiers. TCRdb itself ran the PCR reads through MiXCR, one entry per CDR3 protein. This table has approximately 430,000 distinct CDR3 sequences, 15% to 20% appearing once. The source was PBMCs, mostly from graft donor cells, collected 360 days after TCRalphabeta/CD19-depleted stem cell transplant. These receptor sequences come from a boy younger than two who had a stem cell transplant for Wiskott-Aldrich syndrome, so the T cells may come from the graft donor.

This clonotype was detected many times. The rearrangement links TRBV7-9 to TRBJ1-2; the D is unclear. From germline, CDR1 is SEHNR and CDR2 FQNEAQ (reference sequence). V was cut by 6 bases and J by 0 bases, with 5 bases left in between. This CDR3 has 12 residues. The CDR3 nucleotides are TGTGCCAGCAGGGTAGCTAACTATGGCTACACCTTC. Protein: CASRVANYGYTF.

This clonotype was found a few times. J is TRBJ2-2 and V is TRBV24-1; 13 positions agree with TRBD2. V gave up 9 bases and J gave up 5 bases; unmatched junction bases: 8. This CDR3 comprises 16 residues. The germline V gene has CDR1 KGHDR and CDR2 SFDVKD. CDR3 sequence (DNA): TGTGCCACCGGGGCGGGGACTAGCGGGATAACCGGGGAGCTGTTTTTT. This codes for CATGAGTSGITGELFF.

This clonotype appeared a few times. The chain combines TRBV2 with TRBJ2-4, with a tentative D call TRBD2 (5 bases). Germline V gives CDR1 SNHLY, CDR2 FYNNEI. The length of the CDR3 is 15 residues. The V and J ends lost 1 base and 0 bases respectively, with 7 bases between them. The CDR3 spells CASSEVRVAKNIQYF. The CDR3 DNA follows: TGTGCCAGCAGTGAAGTGAGGGTAGCCAAAAACATTCAGTACTTC. Full variable domain (missing parts from reference TRBV2 and TRBJ2-4): EPEVTQTPSHQVTQMGQEVILRCVPISNHLYFYWYRQILGQKVEFLVSFYNNEISEKSEIFDDQFSVERPDGSNFTLKIRSTKLEDSAMYFCASSEVRVAKNIQYFGAGTRLSVL.

The V and J genes are TRBV20-1 and TRBJ2-1; 10 nucleotides agree with TRBD2. The CDR3 is 17 residues long. Germline-derived CDR1 and CDR2 are DFQATT and SNEGSKA (reference sequence). V lost 7 bases, J lost 5 bases, and 17 bases stayed unmatched. The CDR3 sequence is CSDTARELAGRDNEQFF. The DNA for the CDR3 is TGCAGTGACACAGCCCGGGAACTAGCGGGAAGGGACAATGAGCAGTTCTTC.

This clonotype came up a few times. V is TRBV7-9 and J is TRBJ2-3, with TRBD1 as a possible D gene (6 bases). The CDR3 runs to 16 residues. Germline CDR1 and CDR2: SEHNR and FQNEAQ (reference sequence). V shed 1 base and J shed 0 bases, with 11 bases lying between them. In DNA form, the CDR3 reads TGTGCCAGCAGCTTAGTGGGACACCTTAGCACAGATACGCAGTATTTT. Translation gives CASSLVGHLSTDTQYF. The variable domain in full, with the rest retrieved from reference TRBV7-9 and TRBJ2-3, is DTGVSQNPRHKITKRGQNVTFRCDPISEHNRLYWYRQTLGQGPEFLTYFQNEAQLEKSRLLSDRFSAERPKGSFSTLEIQRTEQGDSAMYLCASSLVGHLSTDTQYFGPGTRLTVL.

The chain links TRBV7-8 to TRBJ1-4; D is possibly TRBD1 (5 bases). This CDR3 has 16 amino acids. Germline CDR1 SGHVS, CDR2 FQNEAQ. V lost 1 base and J lost 8, with 17 bases in between. The CDR3: CASSLDRVRVREKLFF. CDR3 coding DNA: TGTGCCAGCAGCTTAGATCGAGTCAGGGTGAGGGAAAAACTGTTTTTT.

This clonotype was seen a handful of times. This chain links TRBV7-9 with TRBJ2-1, with D tentatively TRBD1 (6 bases). Germline V gene data show CDR1 as SEHNR and CDR2 as FQNEAQ (reference sequence). This CDR3 contains 12 residues. The germline V and J ends were trimmed by 5 bases and 8 bases, with 10 bases remaining between them. The CDR3 sequence: CASSVYRDEQFF. The CDR3 region has the DNA TGTGCCAGCAGCGTTTACAGGGATGAGCAGTTCTTC.

The sample holds a few counts of this clonotype. The rearrangement joins TRBV6-5 to TRBJ1-5; weak D call: TRBD1 (5 bases). V lost 4 bases and J lost 1, with 8 bases in between. The CDR3 length is 14 residues. Germline CDR1 MNHEY, CDR2 SVGAGI. The CDR3 reads CASSFGTSNQPQHF. The CDR3 coding sequence is TGTGCCAGCAGTTTCGGGACGAGCAATCAGCCCCAGCATTTT.

The rearrangement links TRBV25-1 to TRBJ1-1; TRBD1 is a possible D gene (5 bases). The V end was cut by 1 base, the J end by 1 base, with 7 bases between. The length of the CDR3 is 14 residues. From germline, CDR1 is MGHDK and CDR2 SYGVNS. CDR3 sequence: CASSEFGGNTEAFF. CDR3 nucleotide sequence: TGTGCCAGCAGTGAATTTGGGGGGAACACTGAAGCTTTCTTT.

This clonotype turned up a few times. The rearrangement uses TRBV20-1 and TRBJ2-1; D is perhaps TRBD1 or TRBD2 (5 bases each). The CDR3 loop spans 14 amino acids. Germline CDR1 is DFQATT and CDR2 is SNEGSKA (reference sequence). The V gene lost 6 bases and the J gene lost 8 bases, with 20 bases spanning the gap. The CDR3 region is CSARLGEYVDEQFF. The CDR3 region has the DNA TGCAGTGCGCGTTTGGGGGAGTATGTGGATGAGCAGTTCTTC.

This clonotype turned up a few times. The chain carries TRBV6-1 and TRBJ2-2; 7 nucleotides line up with TRBD2. CDR1 is MNHNS and CDR2 is SASEGT in the germline V gene. This CDR3 is built from 15 residues. V trimming: 6 bases; J trimming: 2 bases; junction bases outside the gene matches: 6. The CDR3 DNA reads TGTGCCAGCAGCAAAAAGGGACTAAACACCGGGGAGCTGTTTTTT. Its translation: CASSKKGLNTGELFF.

In its sample, this clonotype was seen a few times. The chain combines TRBV20-1 with TRBJ2-4, with 11 positions matching TRBD2. This CDR3 has 14 amino acids. CDR1 is DFQATT and CDR2 is SNEGSKA in the germline V gene (reference sequence). With 0 bases clipped from V and 7 bases from J, the junction kept 2 bases outside the gene matches. This CDR3 reads CSAREWTSGNIQYF. CDR3 DNA: TGCAGTGCTAGAGAATGGACTAGCGGGAACATTCAGTACTTC.

This clonotype was observed a few times. The chain couples TRBV6-5 to TRBJ2-7, with a possible D match to TRBD1 (5 bases). Per the germline V gene, CDR1 is MNHEY and CDR2 is SVGAGI. CDR3 size: 13 residues. The ends were cut back, 6 bases at V and 5 bases at J, with 14 bases in the middle. CDR3 DNA: TGTGCCAGCAGCGTAGGACACGTGGACGAGCAGTACTTC. Its translation: CASSVGHVDEQYF.

This chain connects TRBV4-1 to TRBJ2-4, with D tentatively TRBD1 (6 bases). Deletions cut 1 base from V and 10 bases from J, with 8 bases between. In germline, CDR1 is MGHRA, CDR2 YSYEKL. There are 12 residues in the CDR3. The CDR3 nucleotides are TGCGCCAGCAGCCAAGCACAGGGAATTCAGTACTTC. Its translation: CASSQAQGIQYF.

The chain carries TRBV7-9 and TRBJ2-7, with D perhaps matching TRBD1 or TRBD2 (7 bases each). Looked up from germline, CDR1 is SEHNR and CDR2 is FQNEAQ (reference sequence). The V end was cut by 2 bases, the J end by 4 bases, with 12 bases between. The CDR3 runs to 14 residues. CDR3: CASSLTGEGYEQYF. The CDR3 DNA is TGTGCCAGCAGCTTAACAGGGGAGGGGTACGAGCAGTACTTC. The variable domain in full, with the rest retrieved from reference TRBV7-9 and TRBJ2-7, is DTGVSQNPRHKITKRGQNVTFRCDPISEHNRLYWYRQTLGQGPEFLTYFQNEAQLEKSRLLSDRFSAERPKGSFSTLEIQRTEQGDSAMYLCASSLTGEGYEQYFGPGTRLTVT.

This clonotype was seen only a few times. The chain links TRBV20-1 to TRBJ2-7, with D possibly being TRBD2 (7 bases). CDR1 DFQATT and CDR2 SNEGSKA come from the germline V gene (reference sequence). There are 14 residues in the CDR3. With 5 bases removed from V and 4 bases from J, the gap between germline ends came to 18 bases. As DNA, the CDR3 is TGCAGTGCTCAGAGGGGGGGGCTCCGTTACGAGCAGTACTTC. It specifies CSAQRGGLRYEQYF.

This clonotype has just a few counts. The V and J genes are TRBV11-2 and TRBJ2-7; 8 positions agree with TRBD1. Losses at the gene ends were 5 bases for V and 5 bases for J; bases not matched to a gene: 14. The CDR3 runs to 16 residues. CDR1 is SGHAT and CDR2 is FQNNGV in the germline V gene. CDR3 sequence reads: CASSLLHGQGVDEQYF. In nucleotides, the CDR3 is TGTGCCAGCAGCCTGCTTCACGGACAGGGTGTCGACGAGCAGTACTTC.

This clonotype appeared a few times. The V gene is TRBV7-2, the J gene TRBJ2-2, with a weak D call TRBD2 (6 bases). Germline loops: CDR1 SGHTA, CDR2 FQGNSA. The CDR3 extends over 17 amino acids. Trimming took off 5 bases at V and 3 bases at J, with 19 bases between the two ends. The CDR3 DNA follows: TGTGCCAGCAGCCGAACTCGGGGGAGTGCGGACACCGGGGAGCTGTTTTTT. Translating gives CASSRTRGSADTGELFF.

The chain combines TRBV18 with TRBJ2-1; the D gene could be TRBD1 or TRBD2 (6 bases each). V lost 0 bases and J 2 bases, leaving 11 bases between the germline ends. Germline CDR1 is KGHSH and CDR2 is LQKENI. The CDR3 length is 16 residues. As DNA, the CDR3 is TGTGCCAGCTCACCACCACAGGGCGGGGCCTACAATGAGCAGTTCTTC. Translation: CASSPPQGGAYNEQFF.

The chain is built from TRBV20-1 and TRBJ2-7; 9 positions match TRBD1. The CDR3 is made up of 16 amino acids. Germline V lookup: CDR1 DFQATT, CDR2 SNEGSKA (reference sequence). The trim removed 1 base at V and 0 bases at J, leaving 7 bases unmatched. The chain's CDR3 is CSARVWDRASSYEQYF. CDR3 nucleotides: TGCAGTGCTAGAGTCTGGGACAGGGCCTCCTCCTACGAGCAGTACTTC.